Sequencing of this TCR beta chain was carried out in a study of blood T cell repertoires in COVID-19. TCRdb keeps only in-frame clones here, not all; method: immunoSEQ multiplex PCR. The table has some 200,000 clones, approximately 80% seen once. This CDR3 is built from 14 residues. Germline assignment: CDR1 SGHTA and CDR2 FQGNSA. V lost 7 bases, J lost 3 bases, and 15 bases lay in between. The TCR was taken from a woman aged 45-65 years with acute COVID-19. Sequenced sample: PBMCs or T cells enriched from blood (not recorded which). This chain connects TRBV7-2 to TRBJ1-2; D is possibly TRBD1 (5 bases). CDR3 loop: CASNRGGEDYGYTF. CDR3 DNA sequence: TGTGCCAGCAACCGGGGAGGGGAGGACTATGGCTACACCTTC.